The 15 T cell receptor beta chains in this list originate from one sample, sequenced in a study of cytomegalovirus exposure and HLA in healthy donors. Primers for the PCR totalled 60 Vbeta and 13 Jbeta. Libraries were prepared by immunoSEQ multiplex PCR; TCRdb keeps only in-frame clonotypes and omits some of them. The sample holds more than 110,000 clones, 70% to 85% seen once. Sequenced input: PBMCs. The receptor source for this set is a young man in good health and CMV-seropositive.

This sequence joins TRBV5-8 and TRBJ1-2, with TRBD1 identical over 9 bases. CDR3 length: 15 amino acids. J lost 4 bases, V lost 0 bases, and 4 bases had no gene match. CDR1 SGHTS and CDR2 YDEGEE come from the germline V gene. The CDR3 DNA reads TGTGCCAGCAGCTTGGTTGGGACAGGGTCCTATGGCTACACCTTC. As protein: CASSLVGTGSYGYTF.

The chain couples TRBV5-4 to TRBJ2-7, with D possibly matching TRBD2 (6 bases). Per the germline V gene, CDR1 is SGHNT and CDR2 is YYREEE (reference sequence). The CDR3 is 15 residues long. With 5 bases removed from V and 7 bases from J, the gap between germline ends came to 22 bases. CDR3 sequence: CASSQGGRRTGEQYF. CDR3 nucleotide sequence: TGTGCCAGCAGTCAGGGAGGAAGGCGTACGGGGGAGCAGTACTTC. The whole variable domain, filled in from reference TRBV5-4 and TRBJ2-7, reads ETGVTQSPTHLIKTRGQQVTLRCSSQSGHNTVSWYQQALGQGPQFIFQYYREEENGRGNFPPRFSGLQFPNYSSELNVNALELDDSALYLCASSQGGRRTGEQYFGPGTRLTVT.

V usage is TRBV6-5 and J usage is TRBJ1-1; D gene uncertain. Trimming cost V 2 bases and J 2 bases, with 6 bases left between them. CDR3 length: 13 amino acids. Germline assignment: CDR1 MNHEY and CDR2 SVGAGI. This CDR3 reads CASSYEANTEAFF. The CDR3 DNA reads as TGTGCCAGCAGTTACGAGGCTAACACTGAAGCTTTCTTT.

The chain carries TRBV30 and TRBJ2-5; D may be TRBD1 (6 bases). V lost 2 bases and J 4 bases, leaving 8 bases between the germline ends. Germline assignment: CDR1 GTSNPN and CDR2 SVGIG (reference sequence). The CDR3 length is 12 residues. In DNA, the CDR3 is TGTGCCTGGAGTCGACAGGTAGAGACCCAGTACTTC. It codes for CAWSRQVETQYF.

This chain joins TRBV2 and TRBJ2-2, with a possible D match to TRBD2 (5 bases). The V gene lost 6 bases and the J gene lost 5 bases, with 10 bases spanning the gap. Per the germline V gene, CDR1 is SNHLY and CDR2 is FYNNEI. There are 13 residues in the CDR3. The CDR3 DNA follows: TGTGCCAGCAGGACTATCGGTACCGGGGAGCTGTTTTTT. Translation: CASRTIGTGELFF.

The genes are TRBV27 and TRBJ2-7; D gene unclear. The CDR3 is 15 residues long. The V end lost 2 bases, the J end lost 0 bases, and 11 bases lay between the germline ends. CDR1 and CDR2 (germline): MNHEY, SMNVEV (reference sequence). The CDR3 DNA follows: TGTGCCAGCAGTTTAACTGGTCCGCGCTCCTACGAGCAGTACTTC. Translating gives CASSLTGPRSYEQYF.

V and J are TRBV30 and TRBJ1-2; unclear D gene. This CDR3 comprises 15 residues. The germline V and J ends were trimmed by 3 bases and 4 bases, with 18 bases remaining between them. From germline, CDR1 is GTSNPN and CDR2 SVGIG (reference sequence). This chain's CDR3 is CAWRGFHGEIYGYTF. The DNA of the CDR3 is TGTGCCTGGAGGGGGTTCCACGGGGAGATCTATGGCTACACCTTC.

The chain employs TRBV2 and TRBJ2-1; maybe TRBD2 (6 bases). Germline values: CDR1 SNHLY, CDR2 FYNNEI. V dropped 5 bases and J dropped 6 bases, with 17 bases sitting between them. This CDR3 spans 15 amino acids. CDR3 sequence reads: CASSNIGGALNEQFF. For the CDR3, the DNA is TGTGCCAGCAGTAATATCGGCGGGGCCCTCAATGAGCAGTTCTTC.

In DNA, the CDR3 is TGTGCCAGCAGCCTAACGGGAACCTCTGGAAACACCATATATTTT. Translated, it gives CASSLTGTSGNTIYF. The chain is built from TRBV7-8 and TRBJ1-3; no reliable D call. Trimming pared 5 bases from V and 0 bases from J, leaving 11 bases between. This CDR3 comprises 15 residues. CDR1 and CDR2 (germline): SGHVS, FQNEAQ.

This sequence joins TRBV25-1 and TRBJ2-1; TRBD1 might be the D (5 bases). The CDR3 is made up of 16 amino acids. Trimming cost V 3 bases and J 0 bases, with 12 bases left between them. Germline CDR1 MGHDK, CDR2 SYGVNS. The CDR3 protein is CASSDSRAASYNEQFF. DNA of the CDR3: TGTGCCAGCAGTGACTCCAGGGCCGCCTCCTACAATGAGCAGTTCTTC.

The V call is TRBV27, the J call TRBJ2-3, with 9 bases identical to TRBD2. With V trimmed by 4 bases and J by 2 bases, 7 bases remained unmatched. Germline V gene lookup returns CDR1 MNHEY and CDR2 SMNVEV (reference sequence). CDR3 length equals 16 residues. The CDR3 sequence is CASSSHSGGNTDTQYF. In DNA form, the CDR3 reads TGTGCCAGCAGTTCCCATAGCGGGGGAAACACAGATACGCAGTATTTT.

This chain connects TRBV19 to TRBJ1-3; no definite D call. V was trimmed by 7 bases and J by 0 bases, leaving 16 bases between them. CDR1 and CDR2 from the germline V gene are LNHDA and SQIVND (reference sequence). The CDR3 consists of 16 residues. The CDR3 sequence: CASTPPTMASGNTIYF. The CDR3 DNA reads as TGTGCCAGTACCCCACCGACAATGGCCTCTGGAAACACCATATATTTT.

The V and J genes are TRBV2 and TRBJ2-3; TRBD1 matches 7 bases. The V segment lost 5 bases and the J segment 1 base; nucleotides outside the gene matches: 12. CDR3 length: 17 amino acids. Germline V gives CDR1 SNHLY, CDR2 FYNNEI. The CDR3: CASSSQHRGGGTDTQYF. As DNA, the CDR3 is TGTGCCAGCAGTTCACAACACAGGGGTGGAGGCACAGATACGCAGTATTTT. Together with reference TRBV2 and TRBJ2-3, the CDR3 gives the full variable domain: EPEVTQTPSHQVTQMGQEVILRCVPISNHLYFYWYRQILGQKVEFLVSFYNNEISEKSEIFDDQFSVERPDGSNFTLKIRSTKLEDSAMYFCASSSQHRGGGTDTQYFGPGTRLTVL.

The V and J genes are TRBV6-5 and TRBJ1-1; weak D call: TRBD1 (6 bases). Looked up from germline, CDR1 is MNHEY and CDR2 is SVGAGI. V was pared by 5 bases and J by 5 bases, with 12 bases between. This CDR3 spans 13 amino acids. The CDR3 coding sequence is TGTGCCAGCAGTCTCGGACAGATGACTGAAGCTTTCTTT. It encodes CASSLGQMTEAFF.

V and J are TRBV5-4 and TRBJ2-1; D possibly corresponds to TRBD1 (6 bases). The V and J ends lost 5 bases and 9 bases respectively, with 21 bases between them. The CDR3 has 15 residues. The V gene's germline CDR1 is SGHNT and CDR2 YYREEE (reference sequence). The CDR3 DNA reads TGTGCCAGCAGTTCTGCCGGGACAATAGGACGTGAGCAGTTCTTC. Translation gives CASSSAGTIGREQFF.